The clone carrying this TCR beta chain was counted only a few times. Its antigen is undetermined. This sample is drawn from a study of human T cells and chemical hapten exposure. For the library, individual cDNA molecules each received unique molecular identifiers. TCRdb itself ran the RACE reads through MiXCR, one entry per CDR3 protein. This sample has just over 350,000 distinct CDR3 sequences; nearly 6.5% occur once, and the top ten carry around 5.6%. Time point here: patch test 2, 6 weeks after DPC sensitization. Treatment specified: therapeutic diphenylcyclopropenone sensitization with weekly scalp DPC. Study findings and constraints: The study found that DPC sensitization did not change TCRs above 1 in 1000 frequency.

Trimming removed 2 bases from V and 0 bases from J; junction bases left unmatched: 14. The CDR3 runs to 20 residues. CDR1 and CDR2 from the germline V gene are MGHDK and SYGVNS. The clonotype originates from a woman under 30 with alopecia areata. Some clones in this sample may be carry-over from other donors' samples. The J gene is TRBJ2-3, the V gene TRBV25-1; 10 bases are shared with TRBD2. The sample in question was whole blood, obtained in connection with sensitization to the hapten diphenylcyclopropenone (DPC). CDR3 sequence: CASSERRLAGALPSTDTQYF. DNA of the CDR3: TGTGCCAGCAGTGAACGGAGGCTAGCGGGGGCCCTCCCTAGCACAGATACGCAGTATTTT.